The rows below give T cell receptor beta chains drawn from one sample of a study of blood T cell repertoires in COVID-19. Generated by immunoSEQ multiplex PCR, the TCRdb table keeps only in-frame clones and is missing some. The sample carries 30,000 to 40,000 clones, about 87% recorded once. The sequencing sample was made of peripheral blood. The receptors were gathered from a man aged 65 to 85 with acute or convalescent COVID-19. Both conserved end residues are part of each CDR3. D genes are given only for firm matches. The listing skips clone size in some rows; elsewhere it reads once, few, many or a size class.

abundance	d_gene	v_gene	j_gene	CDR3aa	CDR3nt
NA	NA	TRBV18	TRBJ1-4	CASSQTENEKLFF	TGTGCCAGCTCACAAACAGAGAATGAAAAACTGTTTTTT
NA	TRBD2	TRBV5-5	TRBJ2-1	CASRNDAGGSYNEQFF	TGTGCCAGCAGAAACGACGCGGGGGGTTCCTACAATGAGCAGTTCTTC
few	TRBD1	TRBV7-6	TRBJ2-7	CASSSGQGTFYEQYF	TGTGCCAGCAGCTCAGGACAGGGAACATTCTACGAGCAGTACTTC
many	NA	TRBV4-3	TRBJ2-5	CASSQVEGERETQYF	TGCGCCAGCAGCCAAGTTGAGGGGGAGCGGGAGACCCAGTACTTC
NA	NA	TRBV30	TRBJ2-7	CAWSVRGQTYEQYF	TGTGCCTGGAGTGTACGCGGACAGACCTACGAGCAGTACTTC
NA	NA	TRBV5-5	TRBJ1-6	CASSLDRTSSYNSPLHF	TGTGCCAGCAGCCTCGACAGAACAAGCTCCTATAATTCACCCCTCCACTTT
NA	NA	TRBV19	TRBJ2-1	CASSIGRRYEQFF	TGTGCCAGTAGTATAGGAAGGAGGTATGAGCAGTTCTTC
NA	TRBD1	TRBV10-3	TRBJ1-1	CAISNRGRDTEAFF	TGTGCCATCAGCAACAGGGGGCGGGACACTGAAGCTTTCTTT
NA	TRBD2	TRBV28	TRBJ2-1	CASSSGLAEVNEQFF	TGTGCCAGCAGTTCCGGACTAGCGGAGGTCAATGAGCAGTTCTTC
NA	TRBD1	TRBV6-5	TRBJ2-7	CASSRTGVAAYEQYF	TGTGCCAGCAGTAGAACAGGGGTGGCAGCCTACGAGCAGTACTTC
NA	NA	TRBV7-9	TRBJ1-2	CASSLAAGVNYGYTF	TGTGCCAGCAGCTTAGCGGCAGGGGTAAACTATGGCTACACCTTC
NA	NA	TRBV4-2	TRBJ2-5	CASSQNENQETQYF	TGTGCCAGCAGCCAAAATGAGAACCAAGAGACCCAGTACTTC
NA	TRBD2	TRBV14	TRBJ2-5	CASSQDQRGWEGETQYF	TGTGCCAGCAGCCAAGATCAGAGGGGCTGGGAGGGAGAGACCCAGTACTTC